This T cell receptor (beta chain) appears in the sequencing data of a study of T cell changes during pregnancy in multiple sclerosis. Trimming took 1 base from V and 7 from J, leaving 17 bases between them. The germline V gene has CDR1 SGHDN and CDR2 FVKESK. The CDR3 totals 16 residues. Sequenced by immunoSEQ multiplex PCR; TCRdb stores in-frame clones only, minus some. The top ten hold about 3% of the sample, which has roughly 100,000 clones, approximately 93% seen once. This specimen consisted of peripheral blood, obtained after pregnancy. This chain uses TRBV14 with TRBJ2-1, with a weak D call TRBD1 (7 bases). This receptor was obtained from a female donor with multiple sclerosis, enrolled in a pregnancy study. Written as DNA, the CDR3 is TGTGCCAGCAGCCAAGGACAGGGAGGAAGGACGAATGAGCAGTTCTTC. It encodes CASSQGQGGRTNEQFF.